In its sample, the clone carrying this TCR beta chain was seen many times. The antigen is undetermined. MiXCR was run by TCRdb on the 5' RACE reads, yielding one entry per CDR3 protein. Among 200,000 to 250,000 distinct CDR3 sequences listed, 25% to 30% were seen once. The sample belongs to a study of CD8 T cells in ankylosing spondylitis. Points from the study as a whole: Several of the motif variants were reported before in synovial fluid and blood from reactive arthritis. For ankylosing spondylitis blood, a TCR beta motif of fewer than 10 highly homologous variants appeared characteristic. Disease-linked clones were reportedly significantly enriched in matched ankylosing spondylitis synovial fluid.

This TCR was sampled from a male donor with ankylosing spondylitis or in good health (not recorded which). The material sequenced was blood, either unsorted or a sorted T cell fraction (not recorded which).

As DNA, the CDR3 is TGTGCCAGCAGTTTTGCGGACTGGACCAATGAGCAGTTCTTC. Encoded protein: CASSFADWTNEQFF. J is TRBJ2-1 and V is TRBV6-2 or TRBV6-3, with a weak D call TRBD2 (5 bases). The germline V and J ends were trimmed by 4 bases and 6 bases, with 13 bases remaining between them. The length of the CDR3 is 14 residues. CDR1 is MNHEY and CDR2 is SVGEGT in the germline V gene.